These 8 T cell receptor beta chains share one sample of origin, sequenced in a study of cytomegalovirus exposure and HLA in healthy donors. Researchers ran the PCR with 60 Vbeta and 13 Jbeta primers. TCRdb's copy holds only in-frame clones and misses some; the assay was immunoSEQ multiplex PCR. The data show roughly 200,000 clones, about 80% seen once. Material for sequencing was PBMCs. These receptor sequences come from a woman aged 25-40 years in good health and CMV-seropositive.

This CDR3 reads CASSPAGNSVRPQHF. The CDR3, as DNA: TGTGCCAGCAGTCCGGCAGGCAATAGTGTTCGGCCCCAGCATTTT. V gene TRBV7-9 combines with J gene TRBJ1-5; no reliable D call. V lost 6 bases to trimming and J lost 9 bases, with 21 bases between them. The CDR3 spans 15 residues. Germline V gene lookup returns CDR1 SEHNR and CDR2 FQNEAQ (reference sequence). Complete variable domain (other parts from reference TRBV7-9 and TRBJ1-5): DTGVSQNPRHKITKRGQNVTFRCDPISEHNRLYWYRQTLGQGPEFLTYFQNEAQLEKSRLLSDRFSAERPKGSFSTLEIQRTEQGDSAMYLCASSPAGNSVRPQHFGDGTRLSIL.

V gene TRBV5-1 combines with J gene TRBJ2-1, with a possible D match to TRBD2 (5 bases). The CDR3 consists of 14 residues. Germline CDR1 SGHRS, CDR2 YFSETQ. Trimming shortened V by 0 bases and J by 7 bases, and 11 bases separated the two germline ends. The CDR3 sequence: CASSLANRGNEQFF. The CDR3 DNA reads TGCGCCAGCAGCTTGGCGAACCGGGGTAATGAGCAGTTCTTC. Based on the CDR3 plus reference TRBV5-1 and TRBJ2-1, the full variable domain is KAGVTQTPRYLIKTRGQQVTLSCSPISGHRSVSWYQQTPGQGLQFLFEYFSETQRNKGNFPGRFSGRQFSNSRSEMNVSTLELGDSALYLCASSLANRGNEQFFGPGTRLTVL.

The gene calls are TRBV7-8 and TRBJ2-3, with TRBD2 as a possible D gene (6 bases). Germline V gene sequence: CDR1 SGHVS, CDR2 FQNEAQ. The CDR3 runs 15 residues. Trimming took 3 bases from V and 0 from J, leaving 10 bases between them. The CDR3, as DNA: TGTGCCAGCAGCTTGACTAGACAAAGCACAGATACGCAGTATTTT. This sequence encodes CASSLTRQSTDTQYF.

V gene TRBV7-9 combines with J gene TRBJ1-5, with TRBD1 as a possible D gene (5 bases). This CDR3 has 16 residues. The germline V gene encodes CDR1 SEHNR and CDR2 FQNEAQ (reference sequence). The V end was cut by 1 base, the J end by 0 bases, with 10 bases between. CDR3 protein: CASSLVFGGSNQPQHF. The CDR3 nucleotides read TGTGCCAGCAGCTTAGTATTCGGGGGTAGCAATCAGCCCCAGCATTTT.

The chain carries TRBV15 and TRBJ1-2, with D hard to call. Germline V gene data show CDR1 as LNHNV and CDR2 as YYDKDF (reference sequence). With 3 bases removed from V and 8 bases from J, the gap between germline ends came to 22 bases. This CDR3 is 16 amino acids long. The CDR3 DNA sequence: TGTGCCACCAGCAGTGGATGGGGAGTAGGGTCCGCCGGCTACACCTTC. Amino acid sequence: CATSSGWGVGSAGYTF.

This chain connects TRBV5-1 to TRBJ2-5; 11 bases are shared with TRBD2. This CDR3 is 18 amino acids long. V lost 0 bases to trimming and J lost 0 bases; unmatched junction nucleotides: 7. Germline assignment: CDR1 SGHRS and CDR2 YFSETQ. The DNA for the CDR3 is TGCGCCAGCAGCTTGGATCTAGCGGGGGGCGCGTACCAAGAGACCCAGTACTTC. It specifies CASSLDLAGGAYQETQYF.

The chain combines TRBV27 with TRBJ1-5, with D unclear. The CDR3 length is 16 residues. Deletions cut 5 bases from V and 9 bases from J, with 23 bases between. From germline, CDR1 is MNHEY and CDR2 SMNVEV (reference sequence). CDR3 amino acids: CASSTGFDTRHLPQHF. The CDR3 nucleotides read TGTGCCAGCAGTACCGGATTTGACACACGTCATCTGCCCCAGCATTTT.

This rearrangement joins TRBV19 to TRBJ1-1, with a tentative D call TRBD1 (6 bases). The CDR3 sequence is 13 residues long. Trimming cost V 4 bases and J 4 bases, with 10 bases left between them. In germline, CDR1 is LNHDA, CDR2 SQIVND (reference sequence). The CDR3 loop is CASSTPGATEAFF. The CDR3 DNA reads as TGTGCCAGTAGTACCCCAGGGGCCACTGAAGCTTTCTTT.